This T cell receptor (beta chain) emerged from a study of molecular identifiers for immune sequencing clone quantification. Study-wide findings and caveats: Sizes of highly expanded clones could be underestimated through identical TCRs sharing a barcode.

Isolation of naive CD8 T cells was achieved by sorting on a CD8+CD4-CCR7+CD45RA+ phenotype. The CDR3 loop spans 15 amino acids. The V end was cut by 1 base, the J end by 0 bases, with 6 bases between. Germline assignment: CDR1 MNHNS and CDR2 SASEGT. This clonotype showed up many times. What it binds is unknown. From the PCR reads, TCRdb called clonotypes with MiXCR, one entry per CDR3 protein. The sample lists over 35,000 distinct CDR3 sequences; 18% were seen once. This sequence was found in a human donor in good health. Some libraries in this study had Jurkat cell RNA spiked in. The chain is built from TRBV6-1 and TRBJ1-4; tentatively, D is TRBD1 (5 bases). Sequenced input: naive CD8+ T cells from blood, with Jurkat cell RNA spiked in. Subset given: FACS-sorted CD8+CD4-CCR7+CD45RA+ naive T cells. The CDR3 spells CASSEVGATNEKLFF. The CDR3 nucleotides read TGTGCCAGCAGTGAAGTAGGGGCAACTAATGAAAAACTGTTTTTT.